Below are 29 T cell receptor beta chains sequenced from a single sample in a study of beta chain features in type 1 diabetes. Study-level findings and limits: Moderate but significant shortening of TCRB CDR3s was recorded in all four CD4+ subsets from Type 1 diabetes patients.

Expressed TCRB transcripts were sequenced because the isolated RNA had all been reverse transcribed beforehand. Sequencing used immunoSEQ multiplex PCR; TCRdb keeps in-frame clones, though not all of them. The sample has about 660,000 clones, roughly 13% seen once; the top ten hold 0.03% to 0.04%. Their cognate antigens are unknown. Sample: naive CD4+ T cells from blood. All receptors come from a man aged 18 to 29 with type 1 diabetes.

DNA of the CDR3: TGTGCCATCAGAACGGGACTAGCGGGGCCCGAGGGGCAGTTCTTC. It specifies CAIRTGLAGPEGQFF. V is TRBV10-3 and J is TRBJ2-1; TRBD2 matches 13 bases. Per germline, CDR1 ENHRY and CDR2 SYGVKD. With 6 bases clipped from V and 12 bases from J, the junction kept 11 bases outside the gene matches. CDR3 length equals 15 residues.

The chain has TRBV4-2 and TRBJ1-2, with TRBD1 as a possible D gene (6 bases). Germline-derived CDR1 and CDR2 are LGHNA and YNFKEQ. CDR3 length equals 15 residues. With 3 bases removed from V and 2 bases from J, the gap between germline ends came to 13 bases. The CDR3 region is CASSHDRTINYGYTF. CDR3 sequence (DNA): TGTGCCAGCAGCCACGACAGGACCATAAACTATGGCTACACCTTC.

This clone has only a few counts. This chain joins TRBV11-1 and TRBJ1-5; D not certain. The CDR3 has 13 amino acids. Per germline, CDR1 SGHAT and CDR2 FQDESV (reference sequence). V gave up 2 bases and J gave up 0 bases, with 2 bases separating them. The CDR3 nucleotides read TGTGCCAGCAGCTTAAATAGCAATCAGCCCCAGCATTTT. Amino acid sequence: CASSLNSNQPQHF. Supplemented by reference TRBV11-1 and TRBJ1-5, the full variable domain reads EAEVAQSPRYKITEKSQAVAFWCDPISGHATLYWYRQILGQGPELLVQFQDESVVDDSQLPKDRFSAERLKGVDSTLKIQPAELGDSAMYLCASSLNSNQPQHFGDGTRLSIL.

This clone has only a few counts. The sample carries other DNA sequences with the same CDR3. The chain employs TRBV30 and TRBJ1-3; D remains ambiguous. Trimming removed 0 bases at V and 3 bases at J, with 3 bases between. The CDR3 is 12 amino acids. Germline CDR1 reads GTSNPN; CDR2 reads SVGIG (reference sequence). The CDR3 DNA reads as TGTGCCTGGAGTGTACGTGGAAACACCATATATTTT. Translating it yields CAWSVRGNTIYF.

This clone occurred a few times. V is TRBV29-1 and J is TRBJ2-7; D remains unclear. The CDR3 loop spans 12 amino acids. In germline, CDR1 is SQVTM, CDR2 ANQGSEA. V lost 3 bases and J lost 1, with 7 bases in between. Written as DNA, the CDR3 is TGCAGCGTTGACATAGGTTCCTACGAGCAGTACTTC. This encodes CSVDIGSYEQYF.

The rearrangement joins TRBV7-9 to TRBJ2-1; 13 bases agree with TRBD2. Germline trimming cut 5 bases from V and 5 bases from J; bases unmatched to any gene: 6. The CDR3 is made up of 16 amino acids. CDR1 and CDR2 (germline): SEHNR, FQNEAQ (reference sequence). CDR3 sequence (DNA): TGTGCCAGCAGCACGACGGGACTAGCGGGAAACAATGAGCAGTTCTTC. It encodes CASSTTGLAGNNEQFF.

The chain is built from TRBV5-1 and TRBJ1-1; D remains unclear. V lost 3 bases, J lost 1 base, and 10 bases lay in between. The CDR3 has 14 residues. CDR1 and CDR2 from the germline V gene are SGHRS and YFSETQ. The CDR3 protein is CASSSDGPNTEAFF. CDR3 in DNA: TGCGCCAGCAGCTCCGACGGACCGAACACTGAAGCTTTCTTT.

This chain's CDR3 is CASREGGEYNEQFF. The CDR3 DNA reads TGCGCCAGCAGAGAAGGAGGCGAGTACAATGAGCAGTTCTTC. This sequence joins TRBV5-1 and TRBJ2-1, with D perhaps TRBD2 (5 bases). The CDR3 totals 14 residues. V gave up 5 bases and J gave up 4 bases, with 13 bases separating them. Germline lookup yields CDR1 SGHRS and CDR2 YFSETQ.

This clone was detected only a few times. The chain links TRBV7-9 to TRBJ1-1; 7 bases match TRBD1. V was pared by 5 bases and J by 1 base, with 4 bases of the junction left unmatched. CDR3 length equals 14 residues. In germline, CDR1 is SEHNR, CDR2 FQNEAQ (reference sequence). The CDR3 sequence: CASSPGQKNTEAFF. Written as DNA, the CDR3 is TGTGCCAGCAGCCCGGGACAGAAGAACACTGAAGCTTTCTTT.

This clone turned up a few times. This chain joins TRBV25-1 and TRBJ2-7; D unresolved. The CDR3 spans 11 residues. Germline assignment: CDR1 MGHDK and CDR2 SYGVNS. V lost 2 bases and J 13 bases, leaving 12 bases between the germline ends. The CDR3 reads CASSEGQRRYF. CDR3 sequence (DNA): TGTGCCAGCAGTGAAGGGCAGCGTAGATACTTC.

This chain joins TRBV10-3 and TRBJ2-5; D is perhaps TRBD2 (7 bases). The V gene lost 9 bases and the J gene lost 4 bases, with 15 bases spanning the gap. CDR1 is ENHRY, CDR2 SYGVKD, per germline. The CDR3 is made up of 13 amino acids. This CDR3 reads CAIQRGGGETQYF. CDR3 coding DNA: TGTGCCATTCAAAGGGGGGGAGGAGAGACCCAGTACTTC.

This clone was picked up a small number of times. V is TRBV7-9 and J is TRBJ2-7; D perhaps matches TRBD1 (5 bases). Deletions cut 0 bases from V and 4 bases from J, with 13 bases between. Per the germline V gene, CDR1 is SEHNR and CDR2 is FQNEAQ (reference sequence). The CDR3 length is 15 residues. CDR3 loop: CASSLAVAGLYEQYF. The DNA of the CDR3 is TGTGCCAGCAGCTTAGCGGTCGCAGGGCTATACGAGCAGTACTTC.

The CDR3 region has the DNA TGTGCCAGCTCACCGAGGACAGGGAGGTCCTACAATGAGCAGTTCTTC. Its protein is CASSPRTGRSYNEQFF. The V gene is TRBV18, the J gene TRBJ2-1, with 8 bases identical to TRBD1. The trim removed 3 bases at V and 1 base at J, leaving 5 bases unmatched. Per the germline V gene, CDR1 is KGHSH and CDR2 is LQKENI. The CDR3 length is 16 residues. Filled out from reference TRBV18 and TRBJ2-1, the complete variable domain reads NAGVMQNPRHLVRRRGQEARLRCSPMKGHSHVYWYRQLPEEGLKFMVYLQKENIIDESGMPKERFSAEFPKEGPSILRIQQVVRGDSAAYFCASSPRTGRSYNEQFFGPGTRLTVL.

This clone was counted a few times. The chain couples TRBV4-3 to TRBJ2-7; a possible D gene is TRBD1 (5 bases). With 1 base removed from V and 1 base from J, the gap between germline ends came to 17 bases. Germline V lookup: CDR1 LGHNA, CDR2 YSLEER. The CDR3 has 17 amino acids. CDR3 in DNA: TGCGCCAGCAGCCAAGTTAGTCTACGCGACAGTTCCTACGAGCAGTACTTC. Protein: CASSQVSLRDSSYEQYF.

The CDR3 sequence: CASSLGSYYSYEQYF. In DNA, the CDR3 is TGTGCCAGCAGCTTAGGCTCGTACTACTCCTACGAGCAGTACTTC. The J gene is TRBJ2-7, the V gene TRBV7-2; unclear D gene. V was shortened by 1 base and J by 0 bases, with 10 bases between the two germline ends. Germline-derived CDR1 and CDR2 are SGHTA and FQGNSA. This CDR3 has 15 amino acids.

This clone was seen a few times. The chain is built from TRBV7-9 and TRBJ2-5; D is undetermined. Germline loops: CDR1 SEHNR, CDR2 FQNEAQ (reference sequence). The V and J ends lost 3 bases and 4 bases respectively, with 12 bases between them. The length of the CDR3 is 14 residues. CDR3 in DNA: TGTGCCAGCAGCTTGGGCAGGTTCGGAGAGACCCAGTACTTC. This encodes CASSLGRFGETQYF. Supplemented by reference TRBV7-9 and TRBJ2-5, the full variable domain reads DTGVSQNPRHKITKRGQNVTFRCDPISEHNRLYWYRQTLGQGPEFLTYFQNEAQLEKSRLLSDRFSAERPKGSFSTLEIQRTEQGDSAMYLCASSLGRFGETQYFGPGTRLLVL.

This clone showed up just a few times. The rearrangement links TRBV6-9 to TRBJ2-7; D is possibly TRBD1 (6 bases). The V end was cut by 10 bases, the J end by 3 bases, with 16 bases between. Germline V gives CDR1 MNHGY, CDR2 SVAAGI. This CDR3 region has 13 residues. The CDR3 region has the DNA TGTGCCACGACCGGACAGTCATACTACGAGCAGTACTTC. Translating gives CATTGQSYYEQYF.

The rearrangement links TRBV14 to TRBJ2-5, with D possibly TRBD2 on 5 matching bases. In germline, CDR1 is SGHDN, CDR2 FVKESK. V was clipped by 4 bases and J by 5 bases, with 17 bases between them. The CDR3 covers 15 residues. The CDR3 region is CASSLGKRARETQYF. As DNA, the CDR3 is TGTGCCAGCAGCCTAGGGAAGAGGGCTAGGGAGACCCAGTACTTC.

This clone was picked up a small number of times. The rearrangement uses TRBV7-2 and TRBJ2-7; 7 nucleotides match TRBD1. Germline-derived CDR1 and CDR2 are SGHTA and FQGNSA. The CDR3 loop spans 16 amino acids. The junction had 14 bases not matched to a gene; V was cut back by 5 bases and J by 4 bases. CDR3 bases: TGTGCCAGCAGCCACGGGGCAGGACAGGTGAAATACGAGCAGTACTTC. This gives the protein CASSHGAGQVKYEQYF.

This clone has more than one count but fewer than ten. The rearrangement links TRBV7-9 to TRBJ2-2; no clear D gene. Germline CDR1 is SEHNR and CDR2 is FQNEAQ (reference sequence). The V and J ends lost 5 bases and 8 bases respectively, with 9 bases between them. The CDR3 has 12 amino acids. In DNA form, the CDR3 reads TGTGCCAGCAGCCTCATGTCGGGGGAGCTGTTTTTT. Translating gives CASSLMSGELFF. Looking up the rest from reference TRBV7-9 and TRBJ2-2 gives the full variable domain: DTGVSQNPRHKITKRGQNVTFRCDPISEHNRLYWYRQTLGQGPEFLTYFQNEAQLEKSRLLSDRFSAERPKGSFSTLEIQRTEQGDSAMYLCASSLMSGELFFGEGSRLTVL.

V usage is TRBV5-6 and J usage is TRBJ2-2; TRBD2 matches 8 bases. The CDR3 loop spans 16 amino acids. V lost 4 bases, J lost 4 bases, and 9 bases stayed unmatched. Germline V lookup: CDR1 SGHDT, CDR2 YYEEEE. Here the CDR3 reads CASSPTSGLATGELFF. Here the CDR3 DNA reads TGTGCCAGCAGCCCTACTAGCGGCCTGGCCACCGGGGAGCTGTTTTTT.

This chain uses TRBV14 with TRBJ2-5, with 8 bases identical to TRBD2. V was clipped by 2 bases and J by 3 bases; unmatched bases: 2. Germline V gene data show CDR1 as SGHDN and CDR2 as FVKESK. The CDR3 extends over 14 amino acids. The CDR3 region is CASSQWTSKETQYF. CDR3 in DNA: TGTGCCAGCAGCCAATGGACTAGCAAAGAGACCCAGTACTTC.

This clone has only a few counts. The V gene is TRBV9, the J gene TRBJ1-2; maybe TRBD1 (5 bases). Germline-derived CDR1 and CDR2 are SGDLS and YYNGEE. The V and J ends lost 1 base and 7 bases respectively, with 32 bases between them. This CDR3 is 20 amino acids long. CDR3 amino acids: CASSVSLLGKSAREVVGYTF. CDR3 in DNA: TGTGCCAGCAGCGTAAGCCTTCTTGGGAAATCGGCCAGGGAGGTGGTTGGCTACACCTTC.

The DNA of the CDR3 is TGCGCCAGCAGGGCCGGGACTAGCGGGACTAGAGGGACAGATACGCAGTATTTT. It yields the protein CASRAGTSGTRGTDTQYF. This chain links TRBV5-1 with TRBJ2-3; the match to TRBD2 covers 13 bases. V shed 5 bases, J shed 3 bases, and the junction held 12 bases outside the gene matches. The CDR3 has 18 amino acids. CDR1 is SGHRS and CDR2 is YFSETQ in the germline V gene.

The table lists this clone with a few counts. The chain employs TRBV18 and TRBJ2-3; D ambiguous. The CDR3 totals 12 residues. The germline V gene has CDR1 KGHSH and CDR2 LQKENI. Trimming pared 2 bases from V and 4 bases from J, leaving 4 bases between. Here the CDR3 DNA reads TGTGCCAGCTCACCAATTTCAGATACGCAGTATTTT. This encodes CASSPISDTQYF. The full variable domain, with the rest looked up from reference TRBV18 and TRBJ2-3, is NAGVMQNPRHLVRRRGQEARLRCSPMKGHSHVYWYRQLPEEGLKFMVYLQKENIIDESGMPKERFSAEFPKEGPSILRIQQVVRGDSAAYFCASSPISDTQYFGPGTRLTVL.

This clone was counted a few times. The rearrangement links TRBV29-1 to TRBJ1-1; D uncertain. The V gene's germline CDR1 is SQVTM and CDR2 ANQGSEA. Trimming cost V 4 bases and J 0 bases, with 9 bases left between them. This CDR3 spans 13 amino acids. This CDR3 is CSVVRVMNTEAFF. CDR3 in DNA: TGCAGCGTTGTTAGGGTTATGAACACTGAAGCTTTCTTT.

The CDR3, as DNA: TGTGCCAGCGGGGGAGTTATGAGAGACGAGCAGTACTTC. This encodes CASGGVMRDEQYF. V is TRBV28 and J is TRBJ2-7, with D perhaps assigned TRBD1 or TRBD2 (5 bases each). CDR1 and CDR2 from the germline V gene are MDHEN and SYDVKM. The CDR3 is 13 amino acids. V lost 8 bases to trimming and J lost 5 bases, with 16 bases between them.

This rearrangement joins TRBV5-1 to TRBJ1-1, with 7 positions matching TRBD1. V lost 5 bases, J lost 9 bases, and 7 bases stayed unmatched. Germline V gene data show CDR1 as SGHRS and CDR2 as YFSETQ. The CDR3 runs 12 residues. CDR3 coding DNA: TGCGCCAGCAGTTCCGGGACAGCTCAAGCTTTCTTT. Protein product: CASSSGTAQAFF.

At least ten counts were recorded for this clone. The chain employs TRBV21-1 and TRBJ2-3. TRBV21-1 constitutes a pseudogene. The CDR3 contains 12 residues. The CDR3 reads CALLNPADTQYF. DNA for the CDR3: TGTGCCCTCCTGAATCCCGCAGATACGCAGTATTTT.